Listed below are T cell receptor beta chains from one sample, sequenced in a study of radiation and T cells in renal cell carcinoma. The table came from immunoSEQ multiplex PCR; TCRdb's copy has only in-frame clones and leaves some out. The repertoire holds some 120,000 clones, more than 70% seen once, with 5.8% in the top ten. The sequenced sample was blood, obtained from a patient whose treatment included radiotherapy and nephrectomy. All receptors derive from a woman aged 70-85 years with renal cell carcinoma. The CDR3 runs from the conserved cysteine through the conserved F or W. A D gene is named only where the DNA matches it firmly. The listing skips clone size in some rows; elsewhere it reads once, few, many or a size class.

TRBJ2-7	-	TRBV29-1	-	TGCAGCGTGGGGGTGGGGCACTACGAGCAGTACTTC	CSVGVGHYEQYF
TRBJ2-1	TRBD2	TRBV7-2	-	TGTGCCAGCAGGCGGGGGGGAGAGGTGCAGTTCTTC	CASRRGGEVQFF
TRBJ1-2	TRBD1	TRBV27	once	TGTGCCAGCAGTCCTAGACAGGGTCTCAACTATGGCTACACCTTC	CASSPRQGLNYGYTF
TRBJ2-3	TRBD2	TRBV30	-	TGTGCCTGGCGGACTAGCGGGGGCACAGATACGCAGTATTTT	CAWRTSGGTDTQYF
TRBJ1-2	-	TRBV5-8	-	TGTGCCAGCACCTTCCATCGGGGCTACACCTTC	CASTFHRGYTF
TRBJ2-2	TRBD1	TRBV29-1	-	TGCAGCGTTGAAACAGGGGACACTAACACCGGGGAGCTGTTTTTT	CSVETGDTNTGELFF
TRBJ2-7	-	TRBV2	-	TGTGCCAGCATAGGGTCCGGGAGCTCCTACGAGCAGTACTTC	CASIGSGSSYEQYF
TRBJ1-2	-	TRBV6-5	-	TGTGCCAGCAGTTACCTAACAACTAACTATGGCTACACCTTC	CASSYLTTNYGYTF
TRBJ1-1	TRBD1	TRBV7-2	-	TGTGCCAGCAGCTTAAGGCAGGGGGCAGGTGAAGCTTTCTTT	CASSLRQGAGEAFF
TRBJ2-5	TRBD1	TRBV14	-	TGTGCCAGCAGCCCCCGGGGACAGGGGGTGTCGGAGACCCAGTACTTC	CASSPRGQGVSETQYF
TRBJ2-2	-	TRBV7-6	-	TGTGCCAGCACCGCCGGGAACTTGAACACCGGGGAGCTGTTTTTT	CASTAGNLNTGELFF
TRBJ1-2	-	TRBV2	-	TGTGCCAGCAGCGGGGGCGCGTATGGCTACACCTTC	CASSGGAYGYTF
TRBJ1-1	-	TRBV9	-	TGTGCCAGCAGCCGGGACCAGAACACTGAAGCTTTCTTT	CASSRDQNTEAFF
TRBJ1-2	TRBD1	TRBV6-1	once	TGTGCCAGCAGTGACATACAGGGGGCATCTGGCTACACCTTC	CASSDIQGASGYTF
TRBJ1-3	-	TRBV30	-	TGTGCCTGGAGTGTACAAGGGGGAAATGGAAACACCATATATTTT	CAWSVQGGNGNTIYF
TRBJ2-1	-	TRBV6-5	-	TGTGCCAGCAGGCCCTCTCTAGCGCTAAATGAGCAGTTCTTC	CASRPSLALNEQFF
TRBJ2-5	TRBD2	TRBV19	-	TGTGCCAGTACCAAAGGAGCGGGGGGGCAAGAGACCCAGTACTTC	CASTKGAGGQETQYF
TRBJ1-1	-	TRBV11-2	-	TGTGCCAGCAGCTTAGAGGGGGGCGCGAACACTGAAGCTTTCTTT	CASSLEGGANTEAFF
TRBJ1-1	-	TRBV5-5	-	TGTGCCAGCAGCTTGGCCGACGTTTCGGAAGCTTTCTTT	CASSLADVSEAFF
TRBJ1-4	-	TRBV30	few	TGTGCCTGGAGGACCCCCGGAGGGGGTGAAAAACTGTTTTTT	CAWRTPGGGEKLFF
TRBJ2-1	-	TRBV5-1	-	TGCGCCCGACCTCCGAGTCGGTACAATGAGCAGTTCTTC	CARPPSRYNEQFF
TRBJ2-2	TRBD1	TRBV11-3	-	TGTGCCAGCAGCTCCCACAGGGGGCCAAACACCGGGGAGCTGTTTTTT	CASSSHRGPNTGELFF
TRBJ1-6	TRBD1	TRBV4-2	-	TGTGCCAGCAGCCCCGGGACAGGGGGCAATTCACCCCTCCACTTT	CASSPGTGGNSPLHF
TRBJ1-1	TRBD1	TRBV14	once	TGTGCCAGCAGCCCGGGACAGGGGATAGGCACTGAAGCTTTCTTT	CASSPGQGIGTEAFF
TRBJ1-5	TRBD1	TRBV7-2	once	TGTGCCAGCAGCCCCGCAGGGGGGGGGAATCAGCCCCAGCATTTT	CASSPAGGGNQPQHF
TRBJ1-4	-	TRBV14	-	TGTGCCAGCAGTGGACGGTATAATGAAAAACTGTTTTTT	CASSGRYNEKLFF
TRBJ2-2	TRBD2	TRBV10-3	-	TGTGCCTCGACTAGCGACCGCACCGGGGAGCTGTTTTTT	CASTSDRTGELFF
TRBJ2-3	TRBD2	TRBV19	-	TGTGCCAGTACCCGACTAGCAAGAGCCACAGATACGCAGTATTTT	CASTRLARATDTQYF